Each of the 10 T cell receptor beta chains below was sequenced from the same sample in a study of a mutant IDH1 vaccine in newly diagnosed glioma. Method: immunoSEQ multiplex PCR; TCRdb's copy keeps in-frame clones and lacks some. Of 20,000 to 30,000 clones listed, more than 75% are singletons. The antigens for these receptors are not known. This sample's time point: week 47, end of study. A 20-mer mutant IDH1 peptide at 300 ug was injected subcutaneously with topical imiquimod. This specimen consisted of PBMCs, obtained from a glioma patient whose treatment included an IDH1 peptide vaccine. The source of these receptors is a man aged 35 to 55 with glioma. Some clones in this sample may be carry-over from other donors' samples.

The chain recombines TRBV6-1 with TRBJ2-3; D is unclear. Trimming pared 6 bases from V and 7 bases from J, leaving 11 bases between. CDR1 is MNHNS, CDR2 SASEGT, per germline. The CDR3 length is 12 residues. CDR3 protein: CASRSAPYTQYF. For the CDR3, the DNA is TGTGCCAGCAGATCCGCCCCTTATACGCAGTATTTT.

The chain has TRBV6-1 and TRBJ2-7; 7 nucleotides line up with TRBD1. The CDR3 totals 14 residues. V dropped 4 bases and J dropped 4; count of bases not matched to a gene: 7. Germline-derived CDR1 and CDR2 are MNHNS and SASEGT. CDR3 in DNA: TGTGCCAGCAGTGGGAGACAGGGTGGGTACGAGCAGTACTTC. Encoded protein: CASSGRQGGYEQYF.

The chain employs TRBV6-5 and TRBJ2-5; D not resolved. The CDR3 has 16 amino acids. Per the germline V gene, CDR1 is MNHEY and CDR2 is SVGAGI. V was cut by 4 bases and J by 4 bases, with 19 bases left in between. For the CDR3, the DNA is TGTGCCAGCAGTTCATTGCGATTGATTCCAGGAGAGACCCAGTACTTC. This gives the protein CASSSLRLIPGETQYF.

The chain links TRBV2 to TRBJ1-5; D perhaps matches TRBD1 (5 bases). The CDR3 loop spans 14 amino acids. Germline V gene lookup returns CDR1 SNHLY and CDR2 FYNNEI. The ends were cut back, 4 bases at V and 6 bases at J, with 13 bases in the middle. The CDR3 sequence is CASSGEGPGQPQHF. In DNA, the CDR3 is TGTGCCAGCAGTGGAGAGGGGCCGGGTCAGCCCCAGCATTTT.

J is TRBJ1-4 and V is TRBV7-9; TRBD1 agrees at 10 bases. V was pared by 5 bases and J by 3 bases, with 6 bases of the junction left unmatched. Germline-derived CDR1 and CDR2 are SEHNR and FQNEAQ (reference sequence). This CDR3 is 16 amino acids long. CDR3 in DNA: TGTGCCAGCAGCCCGGGACAGGGGTTGGCTAATGAAAAACTGTTTTTT. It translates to CASSPGQGLANEKLFF.

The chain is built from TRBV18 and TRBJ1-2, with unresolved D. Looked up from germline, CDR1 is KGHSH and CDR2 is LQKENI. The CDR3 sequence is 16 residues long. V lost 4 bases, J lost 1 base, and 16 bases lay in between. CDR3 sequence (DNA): TGTGCCAGCTCACGATCCGGGCCGGGAATTAACTATGGCTACACCTTC. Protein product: CASSRSGPGINYGYTF. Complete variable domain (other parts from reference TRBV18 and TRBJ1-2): NAGVMQNPRHLVRRRGQEARLRCSPMKGHSHVYWYRQLPEEGLKFMVYLQKENIIDESGMPKERFSAEFPKEGPSILRIQQVVRGDSAAYFCASSRSGPGINYGYTFGSGTRLTVV.

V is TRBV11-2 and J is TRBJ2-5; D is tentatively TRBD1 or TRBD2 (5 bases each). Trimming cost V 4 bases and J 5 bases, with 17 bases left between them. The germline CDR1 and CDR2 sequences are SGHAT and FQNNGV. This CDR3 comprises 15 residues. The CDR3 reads CASSSRLTWGETQYF. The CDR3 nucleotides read TGTGCCAGCAGCTCCCGCTTGACCTGGGGGGAGACCCAGTACTTC.

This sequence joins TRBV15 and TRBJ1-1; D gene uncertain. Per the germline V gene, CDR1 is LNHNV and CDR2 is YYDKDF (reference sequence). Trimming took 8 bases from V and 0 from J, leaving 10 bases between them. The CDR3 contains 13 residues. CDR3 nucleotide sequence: TGTGCCACCGGGCGGGAGATGAACACTGAAGCTTTCTTT. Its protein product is CATGREMNTEAFF.

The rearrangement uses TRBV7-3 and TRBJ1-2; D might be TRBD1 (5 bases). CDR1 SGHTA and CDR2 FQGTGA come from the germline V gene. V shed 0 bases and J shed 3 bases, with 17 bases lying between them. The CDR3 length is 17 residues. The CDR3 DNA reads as TGTGCCAGCAGCTTAACCAAAGGCGGGTCCAGGGACTATGGCTACACCTTC. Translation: CASSLTKGGSRDYGYTF.

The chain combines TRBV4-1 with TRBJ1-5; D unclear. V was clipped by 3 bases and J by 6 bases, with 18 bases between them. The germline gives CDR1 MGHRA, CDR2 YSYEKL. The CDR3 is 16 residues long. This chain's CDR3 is CASSQGSGLGSQPQHF. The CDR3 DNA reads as TGCGCCAGCAGCCAGGGTTCGGGTTTAGGGTCTCAGCCCCAGCATTTT.